These 17 T cell receptor beta chains were all obtained from the same sample, sequenced in a study of cytomegalovirus exposure and HLA in healthy donors. PCR employed 60 Vbeta and 13 Jbeta primers. Only in-frame clones appear in the TCRdb table, and some are missing; sequencing was by immunoSEQ multiplex PCR. The sample consists of about 150,000 clones, approximately 72% of them appearing once. The sample was PBMCs. These receptors were collected from a man between 18 and 29 years old in good health and CMV-seronegative.

The chain recombines TRBV6-5 with TRBJ1-5, with D hard to call. This CDR3 region has 14 residues. Germline lookup yields CDR1 MNHEY and CDR2 SVGAGI. Trimming removed 2 bases from V and 2 bases from J, with 7 bases in between. The CDR3 DNA reads as TGTGCCAGCAGTTACCTGGGAGGCAATCAGCCCCAGCATTTT. It translates to CASSYLGGNQPQHF.

The chain employs TRBV18 and TRBJ2-7; perhaps TRBD1 as D (5 bases). Germline V gene sequence: CDR1 KGHSH, CDR2 LQKENI. V shed 4 bases and J shed 5 bases, with 21 bases lying between them. The CDR3 extends over 16 amino acids. This CDR3 reads CASSQSRKGPVDEQYF. The CDR3 DNA follows: TGTGCCAGCTCACAGTCCCGGAAGGGGCCGGTAGACGAGCAGTACTTC.

This clone showed up just once. The chain is built from TRBV9 and TRBJ1-4, with 10 bases identical to TRBD1. Trimming removed 0 bases from V and 13 bases from J; junction bases left unmatched: 9. Germline lookup yields CDR1 SGDLS and CDR2 YYNGEE. The CDR3 consists of 15 residues. The CDR3: CASSVAGDRGRGLFF. CDR3 in DNA: TGTGCCAGCAGCGTAGCAGGGGACAGGGGACGTGGACTGTTTTTT.

This clone was counted at least ten times. V gene TRBV12-5 combines with J gene TRBJ2-1; D might be TRBD1 (5 bases). This CDR3 is built from 14 residues. V lost 11 bases to trimming and J lost 0 bases, with 14 bases between them. Germline V lookup: CDR1 LGHNT, CDR2 FRNRAP. The chain's CDR3 is CAARASSSYNEQFF. For the CDR3, the DNA is TGTGCTGCCAGGGCGTCGAGCTCCTACAATGAGCAGTTCTTC.

V gene TRBV14 combines with J gene TRBJ2-1, with 11 bases lining up with TRBD2. The trim removed 4 bases at V and 3 bases at J, leaving 5 bases unmatched. The length of the CDR3 is 16 residues. CDR1 and CDR2 from the germline V gene are SGHDN and FVKESK. CDR3 sequence (DNA): TGTGCCAGCAGCCCCGCGGGACTAGCGGACTACAATGAGCAGTTCTTC. Amino acids: CASSPAGLADYNEQFF.

J is TRBJ2-5 and V is TRBV10-3; possibly TRBD1 for D (6 bases). The DNA end lines up better with TRBJ2-7; the J call may be wrong. Germline lookup yields CDR1 ENHRY and CDR2 SYGVKD. The CDR3 runs 14 residues. The CDR3 reads CAISDGDIPYEQYF. In DNA form, the CDR3 reads TGTGCCATCAGTGATGGGGACATACCCTACGAGCAGTACTTC.

This chain connects TRBV4-3 to TRBJ1-1; tentative D call: TRBD1 (5 bases). From germline, CDR1 is LGHNA and CDR2 YSLEER. This CDR3 spans 14 amino acids. CDR3 protein: CDRNQAYSKTEAFF. The CDR3 DNA sequence: TGCGACAGGAACCAGGCATACAGCAAAACTGAAGCTTTCTTT.

The rearrangement uses TRBV7-2 and TRBJ2-7; weak D call: TRBD2 (6 bases). Between the trimmed V and J ends, which lost 5 bases and 5 bases, there was a span of 19 bases. Germline V lookup: CDR1 SGHTA, CDR2 FQGNSA. This CDR3 has 15 residues. The CDR3 loop is CASSPGLFELHEQYF. The CDR3 DNA reads TGTGCCAGCAGCCCCGGACTATTTGAGCTCCACGAGCAGTACTTC.

J is TRBJ2-2 and V is TRBV7-8; TRBD2 might be the D (6 bases). V gave up 4 bases and J gave up 8 bases, with 26 bases separating them. The germline CDR1 and CDR2 sequences are SGHVS and FQNEAQ. The CDR3 contains 18 residues. The CDR3 DNA is TGTGCCAGCAGCTCCAAGCTCCCAGGGAGGTCGACACCGGGGGAGCTGTTTTTT. This encodes CASSSKLPGRSTPGELFF.

This sequence joins TRBV5-8 and TRBJ2-1, with D possibly being TRBD2 (5 bases). Germline V gene data show CDR1 as SGHTS and CDR2 as YDEGEE. The CDR3 runs to 14 residues. V was clipped by 4 bases and J by 7 bases, with 15 bases between them. Written as DNA, the CDR3 is TGTGCCAGCAGCAAAGCGGTCCCGAGGAATGAGCAGTTCTTC. It translates to CASSKAVPRNEQFF.

The chain joins TRBV25-1 to TRBJ1-5, with TRBD1 matching 9 bases. Trimming cost V 1 base and J 2 bases; bases outside gene matches: 6. Germline loops: CDR1 MGHDK, CDR2 SYGVNS. There are 17 residues in the CDR3. CDR3 bases: TGTGCCAGCAGTGAATTGAGGGACAGGGTTGGCAATCAGCCCCAGCATTTT. It codes for CASSELRDRVGNQPQHF.

V and J are TRBV10-1 and TRBJ2-7; TRBD2 agrees at 10 bases. Losses at the gene ends were 4 bases for V and 0 bases for J; bases not matched to a gene: 21. The CDR3 consists of 21 residues. Germline lookup yields CDR1 WNHNN and CDR2 SYGVQD (reference sequence). The CDR3 sequence: CASSAGASGRLGGESSYEQYF. CDR3 nucleotide sequence: TGCGCCAGCAGTGCAGGGGCTAGCGGGAGATTGGGTGGGGAGTCCTCCTACGAGCAGTACTTC.

The rearrangement uses TRBV4-3 and TRBJ2-1; D may be TRBD1 (7 bases). Trimming stripped 4 bases from V and 9 bases from J, with 10 bases between. Germline CDR1 LGHNA, CDR2 YSLEER. The CDR3 spans 12 residues. The CDR3 DNA sequence: TGCGCCAGCAGCCCAGGGGGGATTGAGCAGTTCTTC. This encodes CASSPGGIEQFF.

The chain joins TRBV16 to TRBJ2-5; 7 bases map to TRBD1. CDR1 is KGHSY, CDR2 FQNENV, per germline. The length of the CDR3 is 14 residues. V lost 3 bases, J lost 3 bases, and 4 bases stayed unmatched. The DNA of the CDR3 is TGTGCCAGCAGCCAGCCCGACAGGGAAGAGACCCAGTACTTC. It specifies CASSQPDREETQYF.

The V gene is TRBV6-6, the J gene TRBJ1-2; D not resolved. The CDR3 loop spans 12 amino acids. From germline, CDR1 is MNHNY and CDR2 SVGAGI (reference sequence). The V end was cut by 4 bases, the J end by 7 bases, with 10 bases between. CDR3 DNA: TGTGCCAGCAGTTCTTACAGTGGTGGCTACACCTTC. As protein: CASSSYSGGYTF.

The rearrangement uses TRBV6-5 and TRBJ2-3, with D tentatively TRBD2 (5 bases). The CDR3 has 15 amino acids. V shed 1 base and J shed 6 bases, with 14 bases lying between them. Germline CDR1 reads MNHEY; CDR2 reads SVGAGI. CDR3 residues: CASSYYGLQPDTQYF. The CDR3 DNA sequence: TGTGCCAGCAGTTACTATGGACTCCAACCTGATACGCAGTATTTT.

This sequence joins TRBV25-1 and TRBJ1-4, with D unresolved. The ends were cut back, 3 bases at V and 4 bases at J, with 12 bases in the middle. CDR1 and CDR2 (germline): MGHDK, SYGVNS. There are 15 residues in the CDR3. The CDR3 is CASSDHSAGNEKLFF. DNA of the CDR3: TGTGCCAGCAGTGATCACAGTGCGGGTAATGAAAAACTGTTTTTT.